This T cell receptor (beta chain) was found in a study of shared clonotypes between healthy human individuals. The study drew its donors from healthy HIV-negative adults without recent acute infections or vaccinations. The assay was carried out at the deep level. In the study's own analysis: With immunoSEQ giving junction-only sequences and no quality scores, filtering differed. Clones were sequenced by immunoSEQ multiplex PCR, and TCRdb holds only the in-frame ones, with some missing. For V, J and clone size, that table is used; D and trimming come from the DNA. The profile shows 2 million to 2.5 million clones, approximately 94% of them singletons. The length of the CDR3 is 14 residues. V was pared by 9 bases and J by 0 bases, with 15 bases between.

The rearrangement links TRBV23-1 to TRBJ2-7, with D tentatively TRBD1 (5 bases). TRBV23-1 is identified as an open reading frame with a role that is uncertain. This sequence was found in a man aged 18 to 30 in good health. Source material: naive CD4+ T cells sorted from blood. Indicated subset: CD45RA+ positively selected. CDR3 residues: CARPTGLLSYEQYF. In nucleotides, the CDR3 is TGCGCCAGGCCTACAGGCCTCCTCTCCTACGAGCAGTACTTC.